The 28 T cell receptor beta chains below were found in one sample sequenced in a study of patients and donors after allogeneic stem cell transplantation. TCRdb fed the RT-PCR reads into MiXCR, producing one record per CDR3 protein. The sample records about 960,000 distinct CDR3 sequences, around 17% being singletons. The sample taken for sequencing was blood, either unsorted or a sorted T cell fraction (not recorded which). These receptors originate from a human donor who was either an allogeneic HSCT recipient or a stem cell or donor lymphocyte infusion donor (not recorded which). It is not recorded whose cells these are; they may come from a transplant donor.

In this sample, this clonotype turned up a few times. The gene calls are TRBV4-3 and TRBJ1-2, with 7 bases that match TRBD1. J gave up 4 bases and V 4 bases, and 9 bases lay outside the gene matches. The CDR3 is 15 residues long. CDR1 LGHNA and CDR2 YSLEER come from the germline V gene. The CDR3 nucleotides are TGCGCCAGCAGCCCCGGGACAGCCCAGCTCTATGGCTACACCTTC. Translating it yields CASSPGTAQLYGYTF.

The CDR3 coding sequence is TGTGCCAGCAGTGTCGCGGGGGCCTCCTACGAGCAGTACTTC. This sequence encodes CASSVAGASYEQYF. V gene TRBV25-1 combines with J gene TRBJ2-7; TRBD2 is a possible D gene (7 bases). Germline CDR1 and CDR2: MGHDK and SYGVNS. V was pared by 4 bases and J by 0 bases, with 10 bases between. This CDR3 region has 14 residues.

This clonotype was counted at least ten times. The chain links TRBV12-3 or TRBV12-4 to TRBJ2-2, with a possible D match to TRBD1 (5 bases). The CDR3 consists of 13 residues. The V and J ends lost 6 bases and 8 bases respectively, with 13 bases between them. The CDR3 loop reads CASSAQGFGELFF. The CDR3 DNA is TGTGCCAGCAGCGCTCAGGGTTTTGGGGAGCTGTTTTTT.

This clonotype was picked up many times. J is TRBJ1-1 and V is TRBV29-1; D is unresolved. V dropped 7 bases and J dropped 4 bases, with 13 bases sitting between them. Germline V gene data show CDR1 as SQVTM and CDR2 as ANQGSEA. The CDR3 consists of 12 residues. The CDR3 DNA reads TGCAGCGCAAGGAGGAGGGCCACTGAAGCTTTCTTT. It specifies CSARRRATEAFF.

In this sample, this clonotype turned up a few times. The V and J genes are TRBV27 and TRBJ2-3, with 9 bases identical to TRBD1. The length of the CDR3 is 16 residues. The ends lost 3 bases at V and 2 bases at J; junction bases unmatched: 6. CDR1 MNHEY and CDR2 SMNVEV come from the germline V gene (reference sequence). CDR3 bases: TGTGCCAGCAGTTTTACGGGACAGGGAAACACAGATACGCAGTATTTT. This encodes CASSFTGQGNTDTQYF.

This clonotype has only a few counts. This CDR3 reads CASSGQINSPLHF. The CDR3 nucleotides are TGTGCCAGCAGCGGACAGATTAATTCACCCCTCCACTTT. The chain has TRBV7-3 and TRBJ1-6, with D possibly being TRBD1 (6 bases). V was clipped by 5 bases and J by 6 bases, with 8 bases between them. CDR3 length equals 13 residues. The germline V gene has CDR1 SGHTA and CDR2 FQGTGA.

The chain is built from TRBV5-4 and TRBJ2-3, with 10 bases aligning to TRBD2. Trimming cost V 3 bases and J 2 bases; bases outside gene matches: 6. The CDR3 spans 16 residues. Germline values: CDR1 SGHNT, CDR2 YYREEE (reference sequence). The CDR3 nucleotides are TGTGCCAGCAGCTACCTAGCGGGGGCCGACACAGATACGCAGTATTTT. Translating gives CASSYLAGADTDTQYF.

This clonotype was counted only a few times. This chain uses TRBV9 with TRBJ2-1; TRBD1 is a possible D gene (5 bases). Trimming cost V 4 bases and J 4 bases, with 21 bases left between them. The CDR3 is made up of 17 amino acids. The germline gives CDR1 SGDLS, CDR2 YYNGEE. The CDR3 DNA reads as TGTGCCAGCAGCCCGGTAGGGGCGCCCCCCGAATACAATGAGCAGTTCTTC. Protein sequence: CASSPVGAPPEYNEQFF.

This clonotype was found once. The chain uses TRBV24-1 and TRBJ2-7; D gene unclear. Trimming took 5 bases from V and 3 from J, leaving 10 bases between them. Germline CDR1 is KGHDR and CDR2 is SFDVKD. CDR3 size: 13 residues. CDR3 DNA sequence: TGTGCCACCAGTGGTCCGAATAACTACGAGCAGTACTTC. This gives the protein CATSGPNNYEQYF.

This clonotype was seen at least ten times. The CDR3 bases are TGTGCCAGCAGTTTGCGGACAGGGGGCGGGAATGAGCAGTTCTTC. Translation: CASSLRTGGGNEQFF. The chain uses TRBV6-5 and TRBJ2-1, with 11 bases lining up with TRBD1. Germline V gene sequence: CDR1 MNHEY, CDR2 SVGAGI. V shed 4 bases, J shed 7 bases, and the junction held 6 bases outside the gene matches. There are 15 residues in the CDR3.

This clonotype came up once. V is TRBV15 and J is TRBJ2-1; 9 bases are shared with TRBD2. CDR1 and CDR2 (germline): LNHNV, YYDKDF (reference sequence). CDR3 length: 17 residues. V lost 0 bases to trimming and J lost 12 bases; unmatched junction nucleotides: 15. The CDR3 sequence is CATSRDLRAGGRRGQFF. As DNA, the CDR3 is TGTGCCACCAGCAGAGATTTGCGAGCGGGGGGAAGAAGGGGGCAGTTCTTC.

In this sample, this clonotype turned up a few times. The V and J genes are TRBV15 and TRBJ2-7; 10 positions agree with TRBD2. The CDR3 is 19 residues long. The V gene end was trimmed by 0 bases and the J gene end by 0 bases; junction bases not matched to a gene: 11. From germline, CDR1 is LNHNV and CDR2 YYDKDF (reference sequence). CDR3 bases: TGTGCCACCAGCAGAGATTCCCCGCTAGCGGGAGTAATCTCCTACGAGCAGTACTTC. It translates to CATSRDSPLAGVISYEQYF.

The V and J genes are TRBV20-1 and TRBJ2-7; tentatively, D is TRBD1 or TRBD2 (5 bases each). The CDR3 consists of 15 residues. V was shortened by 6 bases and J by 0 bases, with 18 bases between the two germline ends. Germline V lookup: CDR1 DFQATT, CDR2 SNEGSKA (reference sequence). The CDR3 loop reads CSAPHRWGSSYEQYF. CDR3 nucleotide sequence: TGCAGTGCCCCCCATAGGTGGGGGAGCTCCTACGAGCAGTACTTC.

In this sample, this clonotype turned up once. This chain links TRBV30 with TRBJ1-1; 7 bases line up with TRBD1. Germline CDR1 reads GTSNPN; CDR2 reads SVGIG (reference sequence). CDR3 length: 14 residues. Trimming took 3 bases from V and 10 from J; bases not matched to a gene: 14. The CDR3 protein is CAWRKEGAQWSAFF. In DNA form, the CDR3 reads TGTGCCTGGAGAAAAGAGGGGGCGCAGTGGTCAGCTTTCTTT.

This clonotype appeared a few times. The rearrangement links TRBV15 to TRBJ2-7, with no clear D. Trimming stripped 1 base from V and 0 bases from J, with 7 bases between. Germline values: CDR1 LNHNV, CDR2 YYDKDF (reference sequence). The CDR3 is 14 amino acids. In DNA form, the CDR3 reads TGTGCCACCAGCAGAGTACAGAGCTCCTACGAGCAGTACTTC. It yields the protein CATSRVQSSYEQYF.

This clonotype has just a few counts. The V and J genes are TRBV24-1 and TRBJ1-5; D gene unclear. V shed 0 bases and J shed 6 bases, with 14 bases lying between them. The germline gives CDR1 KGHDR, CDR2 SFDVKD. This CDR3 spans 16 amino acids. The CDR3 reads CATSDLKGDVGQPQHF. The CDR3 DNA is TGTGCCACCAGTGATTTGAAGGGTGATGTGGGTCAGCCCCAGCATTTT.

This clonotype was detected a few times. The chain employs TRBV27 and TRBJ2-1; D gene unclear. The V and J ends lost 2 bases and 5 bases respectively, with 4 bases between them. Germline CDR1 reads MNHEY; CDR2 reads SMNVEV (reference sequence). CDR3 size: 12 residues. In DNA form, the CDR3 reads TGTGCCAGCAGTTTACCCGACAATGAGCAGTTCTTC. Residues: CASSLPDNEQFF.

The chain uses TRBV20-1 and TRBJ2-3, with a tentative D call TRBD1 (5 bases). V lost 5 bases, J lost 2 bases, and 17 bases lay in between. The CDR3 is made up of 15 amino acids. Germline lookup yields CDR1 DFQATT and CDR2 SNEGSKA (reference sequence). This CDR3 is CSAPTLRAITDTQYF. In DNA form, the CDR3 reads TGCAGTGCTCCTACACTCAGGGCCATCACAGATACGCAGTATTTT.

The rearrangement links TRBV19 to TRBJ1-1; no definite D call. This CDR3 has 14 residues. Germline assignment: CDR1 LNHDA and CDR2 SQIVND (reference sequence). With 2 bases removed from V and 1 base from J, the gap between germline ends came to 8 bases. The CDR3 nucleotides are TGTGCCAGTAGTATAAGGTCGCAGAACACTGAAGCTTTCTTT. Translating it yields CASSIRSQNTEAFF.

The table lists this clonotype with many counts. The chain has TRBV12-3 or TRBV12-4 and TRBJ2-7; no firm D call. This CDR3 contains 13 residues. The V end lost 6 bases, the J end lost 3 bases, and 12 bases lay between the germline ends. CDR3 DNA: TGTGCCAGCAGCCCTGGACGGCTCTACGAGCAGTACTTC. Translated: CASSPGRLYEQYF.

This clonotype was detected a few times. The chain has TRBV20-1 and TRBJ1-1; 8 positions match TRBD1. The V gene's germline CDR1 is DFQATT and CDR2 SNEGSKA (reference sequence). This CDR3 is 13 amino acids long. V was pared by 3 bases and J by 5 bases, with 5 bases of the junction left unmatched. CDR3 protein: CSARPTGGTEAFF. The CDR3 DNA is TGCAGTGCTAGGCCTACAGGGGGAACTGAAGCTTTCTTT.

The V gene is TRBV29-1, the J gene TRBJ2-7; D remains ambiguous. The V end lost 0 bases, the J end lost 6 bases, and 6 bases lay between the germline ends. The CDR3 loop spans 11 amino acids. Per germline, CDR1 SQVTM and CDR2 ANQGSEA. CDR3 DNA sequence: TGCAGCGTTGAAGATCTTTCCGAGCAGTACTTC. Residues: CSVEDLSEQYF.

This clonotype was counted at least ten times. This rearrangement joins TRBV4-1 to TRBJ1-5, with D tentatively TRBD1 (5 bases). V lost 0 bases and J 2 bases, leaving 14 bases between the germline ends. The CDR3 has 17 residues. Germline lookup yields CDR1 MGHRA and CDR2 YSYEKL. CDR3 region: CASSQDRRGGGNQPQHF. CDR3 in DNA: TGCGCCAGCAGCCAAGATAGGAGGGGAGGAGGCAATCAGCCCCAGCATTTT.

This clonotype was seen a few times. The V and J genes are TRBV7-3 and TRBJ1-1, with TRBD1 as a possible D gene (6 bases). Trimming removed 5 bases from V and 5 bases from J, with 18 bases in between. This CDR3 spans 15 amino acids. Germline lookup yields CDR1 SGHTA and CDR2 FQGTGA. CDR3 sequence reads: CASSRSTGLGTEAFF. The CDR3, as DNA: TGTGCCAGCAGCCGCAGTACAGGGTTGGGTACTGAAGCTTTCTTT.

This clonotype has ten or more counts. The chain has TRBV29-1 and TRBJ2-5; possible D gene TRBD1, 6 bases. This CDR3 contains 12 residues. Germline CDR1 is SQVTM and CDR2 is ANQGSEA. With 5 bases removed from V and 4 bases from J, the gap between germline ends came to 11 bases. CDR3 sequence: CSVTTGGETQYF. The CDR3 bases are TGCAGCGTTACGACAGGCGGAGAGACCCAGTACTTC.

This clonotype has only a few counts. The chain couples TRBV5-1 to TRBJ1-1; perhaps TRBD1 as D (5 bases). This CDR3 contains 13 residues. Germline V lookup: CDR1 SGHRS, CDR2 YFSETQ. V shed 0 bases and J shed 5 bases, with 8 bases lying between them. CDR3 sequence reads: CASSLDQGTEAFF. The CDR3 coding sequence is TGCGCCAGCAGCTTGGACCAGGGTACTGAAGCTTTCTTT.

This chain connects TRBV7-3 to TRBJ2-3; D is unclear. The V end lost 3 bases, the J end lost 0 bases, and 7 bases lay between the germline ends. The CDR3 consists of 14 residues. Germline CDR1 reads SGHTA; CDR2 reads FQGTGA. The DNA of the CDR3 is TGTGCCAGCAGCTTCATAGCTAGCACAGATACGCAGTATTTT. As protein: CASSFIASTDTQYF.

Only a few counts were recorded for this clonotype. The chain combines TRBV7-9 with TRBJ1-1; tentatively, D is TRBD1 (6 bases). The germline gives CDR1 SEHNR, CDR2 FQNEAQ (reference sequence). The CDR3 contains 15 residues. Trimming pared 0 bases from V and 4 bases from J, leaving 12 bases between. The CDR3 reads CASSLAGGASTEAFF. CDR3 in DNA: TGTGCCAGCAGCTTAGCGGGGGGGGCTAGCACTGAAGCTTTCTTT.